The 27 T cell receptor beta chains below were found in one sample sequenced in a study of molecular identifiers for immune sequencing clone quantification. TCRdb re-derived calls from the PCR reads in MiXCR, one entry per CDR3 protein. The sample holds some 320,000 distinct CDR3 sequences, roughly 23% seen once. Material for sequencing was naive CD8+ T cells from blood, with Jurkat cell RNA spiked in. As for subset: FACS-sorted CD8+CD4-CCR7+CD45RA+ naive T cells. The receptors here all came from a human donor in good health. Some libraries in this study had Jurkat cell RNA spiked in.

About this clonotype: This clone may be a read error of a much larger clone one base away. In DNA form, the CDR3 reads TGTGCCAGCGGCGTTGGTGGAGGACAGCCCCAGCATTTT. This translates into CASGVGGGQPQHF. This rearrangement joins TRBV9 to TRBJ1-5, with unresolved D. CDR1 is SGDLS and CDR2 is YYNGEE in the germline V gene. The CDR3 runs to 13 residues.

This clonotype was seen ten or more times. The chain carries TRBV7-9 and TRBJ2-7; 7 bases agree with TRBD2. Trimming took 8 bases from V and 7 from J; bases not matched to a gene: 11. Per the germline V gene, CDR1 is SEHNR and CDR2 is FQNEAQ (reference sequence). The CDR3 is made up of 13 amino acids. The CDR3 spells CASRGEVLGEQYF. CDR3 bases: TGTGCCAGCCGGGGGGAGGTTCTGGGAGAGCAGTACTTC.

As concerns this clonotype: A read error may explain this, as a much larger clone is one base away. The chain couples TRBV6-5 to TRBJ2-7; tentatively, D is TRBD1 or TRBD2 (6 bases each). With 4 bases removed from V and 4 bases from J, the gap between germline ends came to 17 bases. The CDR3 is made up of 15 amino acids. Germline V lookup: CDR1 MNHEY, CDR2 SVGAGI. In DNA, the CDR3 is TGTGCCAGCAGTTGCTCGAAGGGGGGCCTTTACGAGCAGTACTTC. The encoded protein is CASSCSKGGLYEQYF.

Only one count was recorded for this clonotype. The junction departs from the called germline gene at one end, perhaps through a read error. This chain links TRBV20-1 with TRBJ2-3, with TRBD2 matching over 8 bases. The CDR3 contains 14 residues. Germline CDR1 is DFQATT and CDR2 is SNEGSKA (reference sequence). CDR3 region: CSAGIAGLTDTQCF. The CDR3 region has the DNA TGCAGTGCAGGGATAGCGGGGCTCACAGATACGCAGTGTTTT.

To note about this clonotype: Since a much larger clone is just one base distant, this may be a read error. This rearrangement joins TRBV25-1 to TRBJ2-7; 9 bases agree with TRBD1. This CDR3 is 14 amino acids long. CDR1 is MGHDK and CDR2 is SYGVNS in the germline V gene. The V and J ends lost 7 bases and 1 base, in that order; junction bases with no gene match: 5. CDR3 in amino acids: CASNVGTGSYEQYF. The CDR3 DNA follows: TGTGCCAGCAATGTCGGGACAGGGTCCTACGAGCAGTACTTC.

This clonotype came up many times. The rearrangement links TRBV6-1 to TRBJ2-4; D might be TRBD1 or TRBD2, each matching 5 bases. Deletions cut 6 bases from V and 1 base from J, with 13 bases between. The germline V gene encodes CDR1 MNHNS and CDR2 SASEGT. The CDR3 spans 15 residues. The CDR3, as DNA: TGTGCCAGCAGCCAGTGGTGGGGGGCCAAAAACATTCAGTACTTC. Protein sequence: CASSQWWGAKNIQYF.

As concerns this clonotype: This may be a read error: a much more frequent sequence differs by one nucleotide. This rearrangement joins TRBV19 to TRBJ2-1; D perhaps matches TRBD2 (6 bases). Trimming shortened V by 5 bases and J by 7 bases, and 18 bases separated the two germline ends. CDR3 length: 15 amino acids. CDR1 and CDR2 (germline): LNHDA, SQIVND (reference sequence). CDR3 protein: CASSALARVLNEQFF. CDR3 DNA: TGTGCCAGTAGTGCTCTAGCGAGAGTGCTAAATGAGCAGTTCTTC. The full variable domain, with the rest looked up from reference TRBV19 and TRBJ2-1, is DGGITQSPKYLFRKEGQNVTLSCEQNLNHDAMYWYRQDPGQGLRLIYYSQIVNDFQKGDIAEGYSVSREKKESFPLTVTSAQKNPTAFYLCASSALARVLNEQFFGPGTRLTVL.

With regard to this clonotype: This sequence may be a read error, since a much larger clone differs from it by one base. J is TRBJ1-5 and V is TRBV4-3, with D uncertain. This CDR3 comprises 15 residues. Germline lookup yields CDR1 LGHNA and CDR2 YSLEER. The CDR3 is CASSPVIDRNQSQHF. CDR3 DNA: TGCGCCAGCAGCCCCGTAATAGATCGCAATCAGTCCCAGCATTTT.

The table lists this clonotype with many counts. The CDR3 loop reads CASSEGQTNYEQYF. CDR3 DNA: TGTGCCAGCAGCGAGGGACAGACTAACTACGAGCAGTACTTC. The chain uses TRBV9 and TRBJ2-7, with 7 bases lining up with TRBD1. The CDR3 has 14 amino acids. Germline V gives CDR1 SGDLS, CDR2 YYNGEE. Trimming removed 3 bases from V and 3 bases from J; junction bases left unmatched: 6.

As for this clonotype: Possible read error: a much larger clone is one base away. The V and J genes are TRBV7-9 and TRBJ2-7; D ambiguous. Germline V gene sequence: CDR1 SEHNR, CDR2 FQNEAQ (reference sequence). This CDR3 contains 13 residues. The V end was cut by 5 bases, the J end by 3 bases, with 11 bases between. The DNA of the CDR3 is TGTGCCAGCAGCCCTAGTAGGATCTACGAGCAGTACTTC. It is translated as CASSPSRIYEQYF.

This clonotype has a count of ten or more. The chain carries TRBV10-2 and TRBJ1-2; D not resolved. There are 12 residues in the CDR3. Trimming left V 7 bases short and J 4 bases short, with 10 bases between. The germline CDR1 and CDR2 sequences are WSHSY and SAAADI. CDR3 in amino acids: CASTLNGYGYTF. The CDR3, as DNA: TGCGCCAGCACTCTCAATGGCTATGGCTACACCTTC.

At least ten counts were recorded for this clonotype. The chain is built from TRBV7-6 and TRBJ2-5, with 7 bases that match TRBD1. The CDR3 totals 14 residues. Germline lookup yields CDR1 SGHVS and CDR2 FNYEAQ. V gave up 5 bases and J gave up 7 bases; unmatched junction bases: 10. CDR3 amino acids: CASSPGQAPWTQYF. DNA for the CDR3: TGTGCCAGCAGCCCAGGACAGGCCCCATGGACCCAGTACTTC.

This clonotype was picked up many times. V and J are TRBV5-4 and TRBJ1-1, with D tentatively TRBD1 (6 bases). V lost 2 bases to trimming and J lost 1 base, with 9 bases between them. From germline, CDR1 is SGHNT and CDR2 YYREEE (reference sequence). This CDR3 is built from 14 residues. CDR3 nucleotides: TGTGCCAGCAGCTTCCCGGGACAGAACACTGAAGCTTTCTTT. It is translated as CASSFPGQNTEAFF.

This clonotype has ten or more counts. The CDR3 reads CASSWESNQPQHF. Written as DNA, the CDR3 is TGTGCCAGCAGCTGGGAGAGCAATCAGCCCCAGCATTTT. This chain links TRBV7-6 with TRBJ1-5; D call uncertain. The CDR3 sequence is 13 residues long. The ends were cut back, 4 bases at V and 1 base at J, with 5 bases in the middle. The germline gives CDR1 SGHVS, CDR2 FNYEAQ.

This clonotype was seen repeatedly, ten times or more. The chain couples TRBV13 to TRBJ1-2; no reliable D call. Trimming left V 0 bases short and J 3 bases short, with 8 bases between. Per the germline V gene, CDR1 is PRHDT and CDR2 is FYEKMQ (reference sequence). The CDR3 is 14 amino acids. This chain's CDR3 is CASSLGVDHYGYTF. DNA for the CDR3: TGTGCCAGCAGCTTAGGTGTCGACCACTATGGCTACACCTTC.

This clonotype was counted between two and nine times. The chain has TRBV9 and TRBJ2-7; 8 bases agree with TRBD2. The V and J ends lost 0 bases and 0 bases, in that order; junction bases with no gene match: 2. CDR3 size: 15 residues. Germline CDR1 and CDR2: SGDLS and YYNGEE. The CDR3 reads CASSVGSGSSYEQYF. The CDR3 coding sequence is TGTGCCAGCAGCGTAGGGAGCGGGAGCTCCTACGAGCAGTACTTC.

Details on this clonotype: The germline gene is not matched at one end of the junction; a read error may be the cause. The gene calls are TRBV3-1 and TRBJ2-5; unclear D gene. The CDR3 has 16 residues. Germline V lookup: CDR1 LGHDT, CDR2 YNNKEL (reference sequence). As DNA, the CDR3 is TGTGCCAGCAGCCGTGCTAGGACCAACAAGGAAGAGACCCAGTGCTTC. Amino acid sequence: CASSRARTNKEETQCF.

This clonotype showed up many times. This sequence joins TRBV12-3 or TRBV12-4 and TRBJ2-3, with TRBD1 matching 9 bases. This CDR3 contains 15 residues. Unmatched junction bases numbered 4, after V lost 0 bases and J lost 6 bases. Written as DNA, the CDR3 is TGTGCCAGCAGTTTAGCGACAGGGGGTTTGGATACGCAGTATTTT. Amino acids: CASSLATGGLDTQYF.

For this clonotype: A much larger clone sits a single nucleotide away, making a read error possible. Given the absence of the conserved phenylalanine or tryptophan at the CDR3 end, a read error is likely. The chain carries TRBV19 and TRBJ1-1; D is possibly TRBD1 (6 bases). The ends were cut back, 5 bases at V and 4 bases at J, with 17 bases in the middle. The germline V gene encodes CDR1 LNHDA and CDR2 SQIVND (reference sequence). This CDR3 contains 15 residues. The CDR3 region has the DNA TGTGCCAGTAGTCCAGATGGGGGCTGGGGCACTGAAGCTTTCTCT. It translates to CASSPDGGWGTEAFS.

This clonotype was seen only a few times. The CDR3 DNA reads TGTGCCAGCAGCCAGCTTGGGTCGAACACTGAAGCTTTCTTT. It specifies CASSQLGSNTEAFF. The V call is TRBV7-6, the J call TRBJ1-1; no firm D call. The germline gives CDR1 SGHVS, CDR2 FNYEAQ. Trimming stripped 5 bases from V and 1 base from J, with 11 bases between. The CDR3 totals 14 residues.

This clonotype has a count of ten or more. This chain connects TRBV7-9 to TRBJ1-3, with D unresolved. Trimming shortened V by 5 bases and J by 2 bases, and 7 bases separated the two germline ends. This CDR3 spans 13 amino acids. CDR1 is SEHNR, CDR2 FQNEAQ, per germline (reference sequence). CDR3 bases: TGTGCCAGCAGCCCCGTGCCTGGAAACACCATATATTTT. This codes for CASSPVPGNTIYF.

V and J are TRBV15 and TRBJ1-2; weak D call: TRBD1 (6 bases). V was trimmed by 1 base and J by 4 bases, leaving 10 bases between them. This CDR3 region has 14 residues. Germline-derived CDR1 and CDR2 are LNHNV and YYDKDF (reference sequence). The CDR3 nucleotides are TGTGCCACCAGCAGAGCAACAGGGCCCTATGGCTACACCTTC. Translating gives CATSRATGPYGYTF.

Notes on this clonotype: With a much larger clone just one base away, this may be a read error. V is TRBV9 and J is TRBJ2-2, with D possibly matching TRBD1 (6 bases). V lost 0 bases to trimming and J lost 4 bases, with 10 bases between them. Germline assignment: CDR1 SGDLS and CDR2 YYNGEE. This CDR3 contains 15 residues. DNA for the CDR3: TGTGCCAGCAGCGTAGGGACAGAGAGCACCGGGGAGCTGTTTTTT. Translated, it gives CASSVGTESTGELFF.

This clonotype was detected ten times or more. This chain connects TRBV27 to TRBJ1-1, with D unclear. V was cut by 2 bases and J by 5 bases, with 12 bases left in between. Germline CDR1 is MNHEY and CDR2 is SMNVEV (reference sequence). The CDR3 sequence is 14 residues long. CDR3 in DNA: TGTGCCAGCAGTTTAAGGTCAGTGGGGACTGAAGCTTTCTTT. It codes for CASSLRSVGTEAFF.

This clonotype was seen ten or more times. This chain joins TRBV20-1 and TRBJ2-7, with TRBD1 as a possible D gene (6 bases). This CDR3 contains 14 residues. Deletions cut 5 bases from V and 0 bases from J, with 14 bases between. Germline CDR1 DFQATT, CDR2 SNEGSKA (reference sequence). This CDR3 reads CSAFSGVYSYEQYF. As DNA, the CDR3 is TGCAGTGCTTTTTCAGGGGTTTACTCCTACGAGCAGTACTTC.

This clonotype has ten or more counts. This chain joins TRBV20-1 and TRBJ2-7; no definite D call. This CDR3 spans 12 amino acids. V lost 5 bases, J lost 2 bases, and 10 bases lay in between. Germline assignment: CDR1 DFQATT and CDR2 SNEGSKA (reference sequence). CDR3 sequence: CSAAHITYEQYF. CDR3 DNA: TGCAGTGCTGCACATATTACCTACGAGCAGTACTTC.

Details on this clonotype: Since a much larger clone is just one base distant, this may be a read error. The chain carries TRBV13 and TRBJ1-2, with TRBD1 as a possible D gene (6 bases). This CDR3 is 14 amino acids long. Germline CDR1 is PRHDT and CDR2 is FYEKMQ (reference sequence). The CDR3 sequence is CAGSETGTTYGYTF. In DNA, the CDR3 is TGTGCCGGCAGCGAAACAGGGACGACCTATGGCTACACCTTC.